These 28 T cell receptor beta chains share one sample of origin, sequenced in a study of T cell responses to AZD1222 COVID-19 vaccine. Using immunoSEQ multiplex PCR, the repertoire was profiled, and TCRdb retains in-frame clones only, with some absent. The table records 150,000 to 200,000 clones, over 85% of them present only once. Material: peripheral blood, obtained on day 0 of AZD1222 vaccination. The receptors were gathered from an adult in good health.

This clone was found a few times. The rearrangement uses TRBV6-4 and TRBJ1-2; 8 nucleotides match TRBD1. V shed 6 bases, J shed 2 bases, and the junction held 5 bases outside the gene matches. Looked up from germline, CDR1 is MRHNA and CDR2 is SNTAGT. CDR3 length: 14 residues. The CDR3 DNA follows: TGTGCCAGCAGGGCAGGGGGCGCGAACTATGGCTACACCTTC. Its protein is CASRAGGANYGYTF.

V is TRBV5-4 and J is TRBJ1-1; no reliable D call. Trimming pared 3 bases from V and 1 base from J, leaving 10 bases between. Germline values: CDR1 SGHNT, CDR2 YYREEE (reference sequence). CDR3 length: 14 residues. CDR3 protein: CASSYPQANTEAFF. The DNA for the CDR3 is TGTGCCAGCAGCTACCCACAAGCGAACACTGAAGCTTTCTTT.

The CDR3 sequence: CASSGQIYGYTF. In nucleotides, the CDR3 is TGTGCCAGCAGCGGACAGATCTATGGCTACACCTTC. The chain joins TRBV14 to TRBJ1-2; the D gene is possibly TRBD1 (6 bases). Trimming cost V 5 bases and J 4 bases, with 8 bases left between them. This CDR3 has 12 amino acids. Germline V gives CDR1 SGHDN, CDR2 FVKESK. The full variable domain, with the rest looked up from reference TRBV14 and TRBJ1-2, is EAGVTQFPSHSVIEKGQTVTLRCDPISGHDNLYWYRRVMGKEIKFLLHFVKESKQDESGMPNNRFLAERTGGTYSTLKVQPAELEDSGVYFCASSGQIYGYTFGSGTRLTVV.

This clone was found once. The gene calls are TRBV5-4 and TRBJ1-2, with D perhaps matching TRBD1 (5 bases). Looked up from germline, CDR1 is SGHNT and CDR2 is YYREEE (reference sequence). The V end lost 3 bases, the J end lost 3 bases, and 24 bases lay between the germline ends. The CDR3 has 18 amino acids. DNA for the CDR3: TGTGCCAGCAGCTCCAAGCAGGGCCTCCAACTACTCGACTATGGCTACACCTTC. It specifies CASSSKQGLQLLDYGYTF.

The chain couples TRBV19 to TRBJ2-7; D is unresolved. V was clipped by 1 base and J by 3 bases, with 7 bases between them. Germline V gene data show CDR1 as LNHDA and CDR2 as SQIVND (reference sequence). This CDR3 contains 13 residues. As DNA, the CDR3 is TGTGCCAGTAGTATAGGCAGTTACTACGAGCAGTACTTC. Translated: CASSIGSYYEQYF.

V and J are TRBV5-1 and TRBJ2-2; 8 nucleotides match TRBD2. The J segment lost 2 bases and the V segment lost 4 bases, leaving 7 bases of the junction unmatched. This CDR3 has 16 residues. Germline CDR1 SGHRS, CDR2 YFSETQ. The CDR3 DNA follows: TGCGCCAGCAGCCTGGGACTAGTCCCCAACACCGGGGAGCTGTTTTTT. Its protein is CASSLGLVPNTGELFF.

The chain is built from TRBV19 and TRBJ1-5; tentatively, D is TRBD1 (5 bases). This CDR3 has 16 amino acids. Germline V gene lookup returns CDR1 LNHDA and CDR2 SQIVND (reference sequence). Trimming took 4 bases from V and 5 from J, leaving 18 bases between them. The CDR3 loop is CASSTLPSGMDQPQHF. The CDR3 region has the DNA TGTGCCAGTAGTACCCTCCCCTCAGGGATGGATCAGCCCCAGCATTTT.

As DNA, the CDR3 is TGTGCCAGCAGCGGCATGGGCGAGCAGTACTTC. This sequence encodes CASSGMGEQYF. The gene calls are TRBV3-1 (or the pseudogene TRBV3-2) and TRBJ2-7; no firm D call. Germline V lookup: CDR1 LGHDT, CDR2 YNNKEL (reference sequence). The CDR3 is 11 residues long. Trimming stripped 5 bases from V and 6 bases from J, with 8 bases between.

This clone has only one observation. Other DNA sequences in this sample translate to the same CDR3. The rearrangement joins TRBV19 to TRBJ1-1; no clear D. Germline V lookup: CDR1 LNHDA, CDR2 SQIVND (reference sequence). CDR3 length: 13 amino acids. The V end lost 3 bases, the J end lost 5 bases, and 10 bases lay between the germline ends. This CDR3 is CASSIDGWTEAFF. CDR3 DNA: TGTGCCAGTAGTATCGACGGATGGACTGAAGCTTTCTTT.

The J gene is TRBJ2-7, the V gene TRBV5-8, with 8 bases aligning to TRBD1. Losses at the gene ends were 6 bases for V and 1 base for J; bases not matched to a gene: 6. Germline assignment: CDR1 SGHTS and CDR2 YDEGEE. The CDR3 is made up of 14 amino acids. Here the CDR3 reads CASTSGTGSYEQYF. DNA for the CDR3: TGTGCCAGCACCTCGGGGACAGGATCCTACGAGCAGTACTTC.

The chain recombines TRBV27 with TRBJ2-2; D is ambiguous. Germline V gene sequence: CDR1 MNHEY, CDR2 SMNVEV (reference sequence). With 5 bases removed from V and 4 bases from J, the gap between germline ends came to 8 bases. The CDR3 is 13 residues long. CDR3 loop: CASSLVPTGELFF. CDR3 coding DNA: TGTGCCAGCAGTCTAGTCCCCACCGGGGAGCTGTTTTTT.

This clone turned up a few times. The chain links TRBV5-1 to TRBJ1-2; D may be TRBD1 (6 bases). The ends were cut back, 1 base at V and 8 bases at J, with 15 bases in the middle. The CDR3 has 14 residues. Germline CDR1 and CDR2: SGHRS and YFSETQ. The CDR3 spells CASSLIGGMEGYTF. In nucleotides, the CDR3 is TGCGCCAGCAGCTTGATCGGGGGCATGGAAGGCTACACCTTC.

This clone was seen only once. The chain carries TRBV4-1 and TRBJ1-2, with D perhaps TRBD1 (6 bases). The CDR3 runs 16 residues. Trimming took 3 bases from V and 0 from J, leaving 14 bases between them. The germline gives CDR1 MGHRA, CDR2 YSYEKL. This CDR3 is CASSHQTGITNYGYTF. CDR3 nucleotides: TGCGCCAGCAGCCACCAGACAGGAATAACTAACTATGGCTACACCTTC.

The CDR3 coding sequence is TGTGCCAGCAGCTCCGAGTGGGGGTTAGTGTCGGGTGGGAGCGAGCAGTACTTC. Translating gives CASSSEWGLVSGGSEQYF. The rearrangement uses TRBV7-9 and TRBJ2-7; D may be TRBD1 or TRBD2 (5 bases each). The CDR3 is 18 amino acids. Germline V gene sequence: CDR1 SEHNR, CDR2 FQNEAQ (reference sequence). With 4 bases removed from V and 6 bases from J, the gap between germline ends came to 28 bases.

The rearrangement joins TRBV2 to TRBJ2-7, with 14 bases fitting TRBD2. Germline-derived CDR1 and CDR2 are SNHLY and FYNNEI. The CDR3 has 17 amino acids. Trimming took 0 bases from V and 7 from J; bases not matched to a gene: 8. The CDR3 spells CASSEAVTSGRAGEQYF. The CDR3 DNA reads as TGTGCCAGCAGTGAAGCCGTGACTAGCGGGAGGGCAGGTGAGCAGTACTTC. Combining the CDR3 with reference TRBV2 and TRBJ2-7 gives the whole variable domain EPEVTQTPSHQVTQMGQEVILRCVPISNHLYFYWYRQILGQKVEFLVSFYNNEISEKSEIFDDQFSVERPDGSNFTLKIRSTKLEDSAMYFCASSEAVTSGRAGEQYFGPGTRLTVT.

The chain joins TRBV10-2 to TRBJ2-7; D is unclear. Deletions cut 7 bases from V and 3 bases from J, with 7 bases between. Per germline, CDR1 WSHSY and CDR2 SAAADI. CDR3 size: 11 residues. The chain's CDR3 is CASNDYYEQYF. For the CDR3, the DNA is TGCGCCAGCAACGATTACTACGAGCAGTACTTC.

The rearrangement joins TRBV3-1 (or the pseudogene TRBV3-2) to TRBJ2-7; 10 bases are a match to TRBD2. Germline lookup yields CDR1 LGHDT and CDR2 YNNKEL (reference sequence). Trimming took 1 base from V and 6 from J; bases not matched to a gene: 9. The CDR3 totals 16 residues. CDR3 nucleotides: TGTGCCAGCAGCCAAGTTGAAGCGGGAGGGCCGGGCGAGCAGTACTTC. This sequence encodes CASSQVEAGGPGEQYF.

Details on this clone: The same CDR3 is also encoded by other DNA sequences in this sample. The chain carries TRBV6-5 and TRBJ1-3; the D is unclear. Germline CDR1 MNHEY, CDR2 SVGAGI. This CDR3 has 15 residues. Trimming left V 0 bases short and J 0 bases short, with 6 bases between. The CDR3 loop is CASSYSGVSGNTIYF. For the CDR3, the DNA is TGTGCCAGCAGTTACTCCGGGGTCTCTGGAAACACCATATATTTT.

This clone was seen a single time. The chain recombines TRBV6-1 with TRBJ2-7, with D possibly matching TRBD2 (7 bases). CDR1 is MNHNS and CDR2 is SASEGT in the germline V gene. The V end was cut by 1 base, the J end by 3 bases, with 19 bases between. The CDR3 is 17 amino acids. The CDR3: CASSEEEGGVLYYEQYF. CDR3 DNA sequence: TGTGCCAGCAGTGAAGAAGAGGGGGGGGTGCTCTACTACGAGCAGTACTTC.

This chain uses TRBV7-9 with TRBJ2-3; 10 bases are shared with TRBD2. The CDR3 spans 16 residues. Looked up from germline, CDR1 is SEHNR and CDR2 is FQNEAQ (reference sequence). Trimming cost V 5 bases and J 5 bases; bases outside gene matches: 10. The CDR3 region is CASSHSSGRGGDTQYF. In DNA form, the CDR3 reads TGTGCCAGCAGCCACTCTAGCGGGAGAGGTGGAGATACGCAGTATTTT.

This chain links TRBV12-3 or TRBV12-4 with TRBJ1-1; possibly TRBD1 for D (5 bases). This CDR3 spans 13 amino acids. The V end was cut by 3 bases, the J end by 5 bases, with 10 bases between. The DNA for the CDR3 is TGTGCCAGCAGTTTTCAGGGTTCTACTGAAGCTTTCTTT. Its translation: CASSFQGSTEAFF.

The chain links TRBV2 to TRBJ2-7; TRBD2 agrees at 8 bases. The CDR3 loop spans 13 amino acids. After removal of 6 bases from V and 7 bases from J, the junction contained 8 bases not matched to a gene. Germline assignment: CDR1 SNHLY and CDR2 FYNNEI. As DNA, the CDR3 is TGTGCCAGCAGGGGACTAGTCTCAACGGAGCAGTACTTC. Translated: CASRGLVSTEQYF. The whole variable domain, remainder taken from reference TRBV2 and TRBJ2-7, is EPEVTQTPSHQVTQMGQEVILRCVPISNHLYFYWYRQILGQKVEFLVSFYNNEISEKSEIFDDQFSVERPDGSNFTLKIRSTKLEDSAMYFCASRGLVSTEQYFGPGTRLTVT.

The genes are TRBV4-1 and TRBJ1-4; D is ambiguous. Germline CDR1 MGHRA, CDR2 YSYEKL. The CDR3 contains 13 residues. V gave up 4 bases and J gave up 5 bases, with 8 bases separating them. The CDR3 DNA is TGCGCCAGCAGCCGCGTGCTAAATGAAAAACTGTTTTTT. It encodes CASSRVLNEKLFF.

This clone occurred once. V is TRBV5-1 and J is TRBJ2-3; TRBD1 aligns across 10 bases. There are 18 residues in the CDR3. V shed 0 bases, J shed 2 bases, and the junction held 9 bases outside the gene matches. Germline V gene lookup returns CDR1 SGHRS and CDR2 YFSETQ. The DNA for the CDR3 is TGCGCCAGCAGCTTGGAGGGACAGGGGCGCATCGTCACAGATACGCAGTATTTT. The encoded protein is CASSLEGQGRIVTDTQYF.

The chain has TRBV11-2 and TRBJ2-1, with D perhaps matching TRBD1 (6 bases). The CDR3 is made up of 16 amino acids. Between the trimmed V and J ends, which lost 6 bases and 2 bases, there was a span of 17 bases. Germline assignment: CDR1 SGHAT and CDR2 FQNNGV. In nucleotides, the CDR3 is TGTGCCAGCAGTTCAGGCCCGGGACACCCCTACAATGAGCAGTTCTTC. Encoded protein: CASSSGPGHPYNEQFF.

This clone was detected only once. The chain uses TRBV29-1 and TRBJ1-2; D uncertain. The germline CDR1 and CDR2 sequences are SQVTM and ANQGSEA. Trimming pared 0 bases from V and 4 bases from J, leaving 30 bases between. The CDR3 extends over 20 amino acids. Written as DNA, the CDR3 is TGCAGCGTTGAAGATTATTTTATGCGAAACAGATCAACCCCTTCCTATGGCTACACCTTC. It encodes CSVEDYFMRNRSTPSYGYTF.

This clone occurred once. DNA of the CDR3: TGTGCCAGCAGCCACAGTACAGGGGGCGGAAGCAATCAGCCCCAGCATTTT. This encodes CASSHSTGGGSNQPQHF. The V call is TRBV3-1 (or the pseudogene TRBV3-2), the J call TRBJ1-5; TRBD1 aligns across 9 bases. CDR1 and CDR2 from the germline V gene are LGHDT and YNNKEL (reference sequence). This CDR3 spans 17 amino acids. V lost 3 bases to trimming and J lost 1 base; unmatched junction nucleotides: 7.

The chain carries TRBV6-5 and TRBJ2-2, with 7 bases fitting TRBD1. V lost 6 bases, J lost 2 bases, and 3 bases stayed unmatched. The CDR3 has 14 residues. The germline V gene has CDR1 MNHEY and CDR2 SVGAGI. CDR3 bases: TGTGCCAGCAGAGGGACAGTAAACACCGGGGAGCTGTTTTTT. Amino acid sequence: CASRGTVNTGELFF.